This T cell receptor (beta chain) was identified during a study of shared clonotypes between healthy human individuals. This table comes from immunoSEQ multiplex PCR, and its TCRdb copy is limited to in-frame clones, with some not included. The profile shows over 750,000 clones, approximately 97% of them singletons. Germline CDR1 is SGHAT and CDR2 is FQNNGV. This CDR3 has 15 amino acids. Trimming cost V 5 bases and J 3 bases; bases outside gene matches: 4. CD8 cells classed as naive were CD45RO-negative and positively selected for CCR7, excluding terminally differentiated effector memory CD45RA+ cells.

The sequencing input was naive CD8+ T cells sorted from blood. This chain links TRBV11-2 with TRBJ2-1; 10 bases line up with TRBD2. The sequence derives from a young man in good health. This chain's CDR3 is CASSPRTSGYNEQFF. DNA for the CDR3: TGTGCCAGCAGCCCCCGGACTAGCGGCTACAATGAGCAGTTCTTC.